What follows are 30 T cell receptor beta chains derived from one specimen sequenced in a study of T cell responses to AZD1222 COVID-19 vaccine. Here immunoSEQ multiplex PCR was the method, and the copy in TCRdb shows in-frame clones only, minus some. The profile shows 100,000 to 140,000 clones, about 90% of them singletons. Here the sequenced sample was peripheral blood, taken on day 0 of AZD1222 vaccination. All receptors come from an adult in good health.

V gene TRBV7-9 combines with J gene TRBJ2-3, with 11 bases fitting TRBD2. This CDR3 spans 18 amino acids. Unmatched junction bases numbered 12, after V lost 2 bases and J lost 5 bases. CDR1 SEHNR and CDR2 FQNEAQ come from the germline V gene (reference sequence). The CDR3 reads CASSLYSGGAERGDTQYF. The CDR3, as DNA: TGTGCCAGCAGCTTATATAGCGGGGGGGCCGAGAGAGGAGATACGCAGTATTTT.

The V gene is TRBV7-3, the J gene TRBJ2-1, with TRBD1 identical over 11 bases. Unmatched junction bases numbered 8, after V lost 3 bases and J lost 7 bases. Looked up from germline, CDR1 is SGHTA and CDR2 is FQGTGA. The CDR3 covers 16 residues. The CDR3 region has the DNA TGTGCCAGCAGCTTTCCCCCAGGACAGGGGGCTAATGAGCAGTTCTTC. Translation: CASSFPPGQGANEQFF.

This clone was recorded only once. This sequence joins TRBV9 and TRBJ1-2; TRBD1 might be the D (5 bases). This CDR3 has 14 residues. Between the trimmed V and J ends, which lost 3 bases and 0 bases, there was a span of 9 bases. CDR1 is SGDLS and CDR2 is YYNGEE in the germline V gene. CDR3 sequence (DNA): TGTGCCAGCAGCGAGGACAATTCTAACTATGGCTACACCTTC. Its protein is CASSEDNSNYGYTF. The full variable domain, with the rest looked up from reference TRBV9 and TRBJ1-2, is DSGVTQTPKHLITATGQRVTLRCSPRSGDLSVYWYQQSLDQGLQFLIQYYNGEERAKGNILERFSAQQFPDLHSELNLSSLELGDSALYFCASSEDNSNYGYTFGSGTRLTVV.

This rearrangement joins TRBV20-1 to TRBJ2-4; D uncertain. Trimming stripped 7 bases from V and 5 bases from J, with 6 bases between. This CDR3 spans 10 amino acids. Germline V gene sequence: CDR1 DFQATT, CDR2 SNEGSKA (reference sequence). The CDR3 nucleotides are TGCAGTGTTCCTGAAAACATTCAGTACTTC. This codes for CSVPENIQYF.

This clone has more than one count but fewer than ten. The V and J genes are TRBV24-1 and TRBJ1-1; D possibly corresponds to TRBD1 (6 bases). From germline, CDR1 is KGHDR and CDR2 SFDVKD. Trimming removed 7 bases at V and 3 bases at J, with 11 bases between. The CDR3 runs 13 residues. CDR3 amino acids: CATRSSGDTEAFF. DNA of the CDR3: TGTGCCACCAGGAGTTCAGGGGACACTGAAGCTTTCTTT.

The V and J genes are TRBV7-2 and TRBJ1-3, with TRBD1 identical over 9 bases. V shed 3 bases and J 2 bases; nucleotides not matched to a gene: 2. Germline-derived CDR1 and CDR2 are SGHTA and FQGNSA. The CDR3 length is 15 residues. The CDR3 is CASSFGTGTGNTIYF. DNA of the CDR3: TGTGCCAGCAGCTTTGGGACAGGGACTGGAAACACCATATATTTT.

The chain links TRBV6-1 to TRBJ2-2; D might be TRBD2 (5 bases). The V gene's germline CDR1 is MNHNS and CDR2 SASEGT. The CDR3 sequence is 15 residues long. V lost 3 bases to trimming and J lost 4 bases, with 12 bases between them. CDR3 in DNA: TGTGCCAGCAGTGACGGCGGGTTTAGCACCGGGGAGCTGTTTTTT. As protein: CASSDGGFSTGELFF.

CDR3 in amino acids: CASSQGRDTQYF. Written as DNA, the CDR3 is TGTGCCAGCAGTCAAGGGAGGGATACGCAGTATTTT. V is TRBV7-3 and J is TRBJ2-3; a possible D gene is TRBD2 (6 bases). The germline V and J ends were trimmed by 6 bases and 6 bases, with 10 bases remaining between them. The CDR3 length is 12 residues. Germline lookup yields CDR1 SGHTA and CDR2 FQGTGA.

V and J are TRBV6-1 and TRBJ1-5; 8 positions match TRBD1. There are 14 residues in the CDR3. With V trimmed by 5 bases and J by 7 bases, 7 bases remained unmatched. CDR1 and CDR2 from the germline V gene are MNHNS and SASEGT. CDR3 protein: CASSSQGARQPQHF. CDR3 DNA: TGTGCCAGCAGTTCCCAGGGGGCACGGCAGCCCCAGCATTTT.

The genes are TRBV29-1 and TRBJ2-1; D is unclear. CDR1 is SQVTM and CDR2 is ANQGSEA in the germline V gene. The V end lost 4 bases, the J end lost 3 bases, and 13 bases lay between the germline ends. The CDR3 runs to 14 residues. The CDR3 is CSVVEGNNYNEQFF. In DNA, the CDR3 is TGCAGCGTTGTTGAAGGGAACAACTACAATGAGCAGTTCTTC.

A single count supports this clone. The CDR3 protein is CASSQDHSYGYTF. The DNA of the CDR3 is TGTGCCAGCAGCCAAGACCACAGCTATGGCTACACCTTC. The chain employs TRBV14 and TRBJ1-2, with D unclear. The germline V gene encodes CDR1 SGHDN and CDR2 FVKESK. The V end was cut by 0 bases, the J end by 4 bases, with 6 bases between. This CDR3 region has 13 residues.

This clone was observed once. The chain uses TRBV7-9 and TRBJ1-4; D remains unclear. The CDR3 has 15 residues. Germline V CDR1 and CDR2: SEHNR, FQNEAQ (reference sequence). With 1 base removed from V and 2 bases from J, the gap between germline ends came to 8 bases. As DNA, the CDR3 is TGTGCCAGCAGCTTAGGAGGAGGGACTAATGAAAAACTGTTTTTT. Protein product: CASSLGGGTNEKLFF. The full variable domain, its missing parts supplied by reference TRBV7-9 and TRBJ1-4, is DTGVSQNPRHKITKRGQNVTFRCDPISEHNRLYWYRQTLGQGPEFLTYFQNEAQLEKSRLLSDRFSAERPKGSFSTLEIQRTEQGDSAMYLCASSLGGGTNEKLFFGSGTQLSVL.

By frequency in the sample, this clone is medium-sized. J is TRBJ2-7 and V is TRBV4-3, with 7 bases aligning to TRBD2. The germline CDR1 and CDR2 sequences are LGHNA and YSLEER. V lost 0 bases to trimming and J lost 6 bases; unmatched junction nucleotides: 11. This CDR3 has 16 amino acids. The CDR3 nucleotides are TGCGCCAGCAGCCAAGATTTGGGGGGGGAGATGGGCGAGCAGTACTTC. It yields the protein CASSQDLGGEMGEQYF.

V and J are TRBV29-1 and TRBJ1-2, with D perhaps matching TRBD1 (5 bases). This CDR3 is 13 amino acids long. Germline CDR1 reads SQVTM; CDR2 reads ANQGSEA. With 4 bases removed from V and 3 bases from J, the gap between germline ends came to 12 bases. The CDR3 sequence: CSVVTVGHYGYTF. The CDR3 DNA is TGCAGCGTTGTGACAGTCGGCCACTATGGCTACACCTTC.

V gene TRBV6-4 combines with J gene TRBJ1-4; tentatively, D is TRBD1 (5 bases). V shed 3 bases and J shed 5 bases, with 10 bases lying between them. The germline gives CDR1 MRHNA, CDR2 SNTAGT. The CDR3 runs to 14 residues. CDR3 sequence reads: CASSEGTDNEKLFF. The CDR3 DNA follows: TGTGCCAGCAGTGAAGGGACCGACAATGAAAAACTGTTTTTT.

This chain joins TRBV7-2 and TRBJ2-5; 7 bases are a match to TRBD2. Per germline, CDR1 SGHTA and CDR2 FQGNSA. The CDR3 contains 14 residues. V trimming: 8 bases; J trimming: 2 bases; junction bases outside the gene matches: 8. The CDR3 is CASLLYGGQETQYF. The DNA for the CDR3 is TGTGCCAGCCTCCTGTACGGGGGGCAAGAGACCCAGTACTTC. The full variable domain, completed using reference TRBV7-2 and TRBJ2-5, is GAGVSQSPSNKVTEKGKDVELRCDPISGHTALYWYRQSLGQGLEFLIYFQGNSAPDKSGLPSDRFSAERTGGSVSTLTIQRTQQEDSAVYLCASLLYGGQETQYFGPGTRLLVL.

The chain is built from TRBV15 and TRBJ2-1; D gene uncertain. CDR3 size: 14 residues. V lost 6 bases to trimming and J lost 5 bases, with 14 bases between them. The germline CDR1 and CDR2 sequences are LNHNV and YYDKDF (reference sequence). CDR3 DNA sequence: TGTGCCACCAGACCCCGAGTGGGCCACAATGAGCAGTTCTTC. Its translation is CATRPRVGHNEQFF.

The chain combines TRBV19 with TRBJ1-1, with no clear D. The CDR3 covers 13 residues. Trimming pared 1 base from V and 5 bases from J, leaving 8 bases between. CDR1 is LNHDA, CDR2 SQIVND, per germline (reference sequence). CDR3 sequence: CASSIGLWTEAFF. The CDR3 DNA is TGTGCCAGTAGTATAGGACTTTGGACTGAAGCTTTCTTT.

V and J are TRBV19 and TRBJ2-5; D may be TRBD1 (6 bases). The CDR3 is 14 residues long. CDR1 and CDR2 (germline): LNHDA, SQIVND (reference sequence). The V end lost 5 bases, the J end lost 4 bases, and 14 bases lay between the germline ends. CDR3 in DNA: TGTGCCAGTAGTCCAGCAGGGGTGGGAGAGACCCAGTACTTC. This encodes CASSPAGVGETQYF.

This rearrangement joins TRBV3-1 (or the pseudogene TRBV3-2) to TRBJ1-1, with D perhaps matching TRBD1 (6 bases). The germline V gene encodes CDR1 LGHDT and CDR2 YNNKEL (reference sequence). V lost 6 bases and J 4 bases, leaving 21 bases between the germline ends. The CDR3 is 16 amino acids. In DNA form, the CDR3 reads TGTGCCAGCAGTCGCTTCACAGGGTTAGTGAGCACTGAAGCTTTCTTT. Protein: CASSRFTGLVSTEAFF.

This rearrangement joins TRBV6-5 to TRBJ2-1; D is unclear. In germline, CDR1 is MNHEY, CDR2 SVGAGI. This CDR3 is 13 amino acids long. V was cut by 2 bases and J by 5 bases, with 7 bases left in between. The CDR3 region is CASSYLTNNEQFF. The CDR3 DNA follows: TGTGCCAGCAGTTACCTGACCAACAATGAGCAGTTCTTC.

J is TRBJ1-1 and V is TRBV29-1; 9 bases line up with TRBD1. This CDR3 region has 14 residues. The germline V gene encodes CDR1 SQVTM and CDR2 ANQGSEA. The junction had 10 bases not matched to a gene; V was cut back by 7 bases and J by 4 bases. CDR3 region: CSANRGRGGTEAFF. CDR3 in DNA: TGCAGCGCCAACAGGGGGCGCGGAGGCACTGAAGCTTTCTTT. Variable domain in full (rest from reference TRBV29-1 and TRBJ1-1): SAVISQKPSRDICQRGTSLTIQCQVDSQVTMMFWYRQQPGQSLTLIATANQGSEATYESGFVIDKFPISRPNLTFSTLTVSNMSPEDSSIYLCSANRGRGGTEAFFGQGTRLTVV.

The chain has TRBV10-3 and TRBJ1-3; D unclear. Trimming stripped 3 bases from V and 1 base from J, with 7 bases between. CDR1 is ENHRY and CDR2 is SYGVKD in the germline V gene. This CDR3 is 14 amino acids long. The CDR3 sequence: CAISDRGSGNTIYF. CDR3 in DNA: TGTGCCATCAGTGACCGGGGTTCTGGAAACACCATATATTTT.

This clone has just a few counts. The chain couples TRBV7-3 to TRBJ1-3, with D possibly being TRBD1 (6 bases). There are 14 residues in the CDR3. Germline V gene lookup returns CDR1 SGHTA and CDR2 FQGTGA. The V end was cut by 2 bases, the J end by 5 bases, with 10 bases between. CDR3 coding DNA: TGTGCCAGCAGCTTAGACCGGGACAGAAACACCATATATTTT. It encodes CASSLDRDRNTIYF.

The chain employs TRBV19 and TRBJ1-2; D unresolved. CDR1 is LNHDA, CDR2 SQIVND, per germline (reference sequence). The CDR3 covers 12 residues. V lost 8 bases and J lost 4, with 11 bases in between. Here the CDR3 DNA reads TGTGCCAGTTCTTACAGATCCTATGGCTACACCTTC. Translated: CASSYRSYGYTF.

This chain uses TRBV5-1 with TRBJ1-2, with 7 bases identical to TRBD1. Per germline, CDR1 SGHRS and CDR2 YFSETQ. The CDR3 runs to 16 residues. V gave up 3 bases and J gave up 2 bases; unmatched junction bases: 10. The CDR3 region is CASSSTFTGQNYGYTF. The CDR3, as DNA: TGCGCCAGCAGCTCTACGTTTACGGGACAGAACTATGGCTACACCTTC.

The chain links TRBV19 to TRBJ2-3; D unresolved. This CDR3 is built from 16 residues. V lost 0 bases and J lost 10, with 20 bases in between. Per the germline V gene, CDR1 is LNHDA and CDR2 is SQIVND (reference sequence). The CDR3 sequence is CASSIDRSRSISAQYF. The CDR3 DNA sequence: TGTGCCAGTAGTATAGATAGGAGTCGATCTATATCAGCGCAGTATTTT.

This clone turned up a few times. The J gene is TRBJ2-5, the V gene TRBV2; weak D call: TRBD1 (6 bases). Germline V gene lookup returns CDR1 SNHLY and CDR2 FYNNEI. Trimming took 4 bases from V and 5 from J, leaving 11 bases between them. The CDR3 sequence is 13 residues long. This CDR3 is CASSGSTGETQYF. CDR3 in DNA: TGTGCCAGCAGTGGCTCCACAGGGGAGACCCAGTACTTC.

In its sample, this clone was seen a few times. V gene TRBV5-1 combines with J gene TRBJ1-6; tentatively, D is TRBD1 (5 bases). This CDR3 is built from 14 residues. Germline V gives CDR1 SGHRS, CDR2 YFSETQ. V lost 7 bases and J 9 bases, leaving 17 bases between the germline ends. This CDR3 is CASRGTAEISPLHF. For the CDR3, the DNA is TGCGCCAGCCGGGGGACGGCCGAAATTTCACCCCTCCACTTT.

The gene calls are TRBV19 and TRBJ1-6; D unresolved. The V end was cut by 3 bases, the J end by 7 bases, with 7 bases between. CDR3 size: 13 residues. Germline loops: CDR1 LNHDA, CDR2 SQIVND (reference sequence). CDR3 residues: CASSMFWNSPLHF. CDR3 DNA sequence: TGTGCCAGTAGTATGTTTTGGAATTCACCCCTCCACTTT.